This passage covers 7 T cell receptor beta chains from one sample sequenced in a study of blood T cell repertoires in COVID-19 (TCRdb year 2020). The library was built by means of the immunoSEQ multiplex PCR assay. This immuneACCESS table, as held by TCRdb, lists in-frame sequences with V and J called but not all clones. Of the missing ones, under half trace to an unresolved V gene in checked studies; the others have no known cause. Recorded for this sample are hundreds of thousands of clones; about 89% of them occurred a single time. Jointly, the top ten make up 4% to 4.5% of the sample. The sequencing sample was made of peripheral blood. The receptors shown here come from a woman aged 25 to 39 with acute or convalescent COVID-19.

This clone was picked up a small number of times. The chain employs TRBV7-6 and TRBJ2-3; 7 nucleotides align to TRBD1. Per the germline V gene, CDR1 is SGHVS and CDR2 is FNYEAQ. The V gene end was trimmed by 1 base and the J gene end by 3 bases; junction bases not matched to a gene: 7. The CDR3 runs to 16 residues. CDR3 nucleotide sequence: TGTGCCAGCAGCTTAGGTAGGGGGCAGAGGACAGATACGCAGTATTTT. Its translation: CASSLGRGQRTDTQYF.

This CDR3 is CASSSGTGLTSPLHF. The CDR3 nucleotides read TGTGCCAGCAGCTCCGGGACAGGACTAACTTCACCCCTCCACTTT. The rearrangement links TRBV13 to TRBJ1-6; 8 nucleotides match TRBD1. CDR1 and CDR2 from the germline V gene are PRHDT and FYEKMQ (reference sequence). The CDR3 has 15 residues. V gave up 4 bases and J gave up 9 bases; unmatched junction bases: 8.

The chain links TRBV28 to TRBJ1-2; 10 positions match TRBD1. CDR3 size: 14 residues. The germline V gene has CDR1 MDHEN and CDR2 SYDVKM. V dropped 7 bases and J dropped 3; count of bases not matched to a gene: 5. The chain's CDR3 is CASTLGTGDYGYTF. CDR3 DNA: TGTGCCAGCACGTTGGGGACAGGGGACTATGGCTACACCTTC.

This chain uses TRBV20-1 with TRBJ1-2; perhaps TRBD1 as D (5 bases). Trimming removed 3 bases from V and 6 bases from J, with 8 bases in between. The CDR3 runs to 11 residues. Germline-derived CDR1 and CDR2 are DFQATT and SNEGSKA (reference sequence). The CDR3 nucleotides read TGCAGTGCTAGCAGGGTCAATGGCTACACCTTC. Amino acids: CSASRVNGYTF.

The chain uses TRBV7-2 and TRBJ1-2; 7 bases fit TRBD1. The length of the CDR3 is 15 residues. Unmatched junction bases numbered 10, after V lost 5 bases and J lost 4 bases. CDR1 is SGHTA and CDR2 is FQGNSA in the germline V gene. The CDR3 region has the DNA TGTGCCAGCAGCGCAAGGGGACAGAGAATCTATGGCTACACCTTC. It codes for CASSARGQRIYGYTF.

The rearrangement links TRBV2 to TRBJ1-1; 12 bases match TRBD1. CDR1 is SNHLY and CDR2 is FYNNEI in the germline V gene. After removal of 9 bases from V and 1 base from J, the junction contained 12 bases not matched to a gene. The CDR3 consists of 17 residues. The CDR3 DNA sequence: TGTGCCAGTCATTCACCGGGACAGGGGGCGAGGAACACTGAAGCTTTCTTT. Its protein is CASHSPGQGARNTEAFF.

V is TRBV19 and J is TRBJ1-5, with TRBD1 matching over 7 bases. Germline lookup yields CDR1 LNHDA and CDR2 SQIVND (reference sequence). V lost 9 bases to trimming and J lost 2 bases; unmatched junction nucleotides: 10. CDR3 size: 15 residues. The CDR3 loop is CASKFDRAGNQPQHF. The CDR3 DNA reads TGTGCCAGCAAATTTGACAGGGCAGGCAATCAGCCCCAGCATTTT.